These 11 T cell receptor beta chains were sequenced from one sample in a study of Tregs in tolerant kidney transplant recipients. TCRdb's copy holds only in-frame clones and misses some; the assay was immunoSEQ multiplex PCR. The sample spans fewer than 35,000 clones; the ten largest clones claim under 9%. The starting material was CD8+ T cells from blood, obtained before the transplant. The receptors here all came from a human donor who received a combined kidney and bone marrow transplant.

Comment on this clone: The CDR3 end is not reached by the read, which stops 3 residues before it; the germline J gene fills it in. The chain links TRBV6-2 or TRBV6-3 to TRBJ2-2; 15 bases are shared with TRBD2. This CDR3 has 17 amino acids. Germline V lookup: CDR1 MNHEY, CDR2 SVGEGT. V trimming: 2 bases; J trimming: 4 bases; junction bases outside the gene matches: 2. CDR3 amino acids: CASSYQGLAGGTGELFF. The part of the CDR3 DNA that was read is TGTGCCAGCAGTTACCAGGGACTAGCGGGAGGCACCGGGGAG.

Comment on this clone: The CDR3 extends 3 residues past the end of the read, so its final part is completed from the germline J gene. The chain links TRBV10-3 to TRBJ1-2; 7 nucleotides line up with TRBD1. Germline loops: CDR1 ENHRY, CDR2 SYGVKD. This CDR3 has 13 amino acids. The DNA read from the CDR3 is TGTGCCATCAGGGATGACAGGGTAGAAGGC. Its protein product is CAIRDDRVEG. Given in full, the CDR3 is CAIRDDRVEGYTF.

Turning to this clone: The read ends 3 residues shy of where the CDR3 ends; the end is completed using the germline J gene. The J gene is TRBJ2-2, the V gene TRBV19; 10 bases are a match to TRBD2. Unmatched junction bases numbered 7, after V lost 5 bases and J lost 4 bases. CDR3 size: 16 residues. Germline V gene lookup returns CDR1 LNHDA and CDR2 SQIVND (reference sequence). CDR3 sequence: CASSPLAGGPTGELFF. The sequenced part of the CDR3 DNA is TGTGCCAGTAGTCCTTTAGCGGGAGGCCCCACCGGGGAG.

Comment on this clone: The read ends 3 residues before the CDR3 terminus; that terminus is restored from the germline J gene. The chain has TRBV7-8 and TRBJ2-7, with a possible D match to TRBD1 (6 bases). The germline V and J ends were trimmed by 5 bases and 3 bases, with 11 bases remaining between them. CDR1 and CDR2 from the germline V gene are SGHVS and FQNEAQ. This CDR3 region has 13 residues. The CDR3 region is CASSHPDSYEQYF. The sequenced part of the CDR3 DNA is TGTGCCAGCAGCCACCCGGACAGCTACGAG.

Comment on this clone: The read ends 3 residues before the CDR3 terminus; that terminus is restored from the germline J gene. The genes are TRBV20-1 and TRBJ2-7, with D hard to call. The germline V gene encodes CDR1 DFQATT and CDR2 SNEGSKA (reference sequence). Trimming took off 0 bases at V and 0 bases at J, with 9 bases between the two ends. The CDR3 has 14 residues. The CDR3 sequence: CSARDGQRSYEQYF. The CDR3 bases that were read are TGCAGTGCTAGAGATGGCCAGCGCTCCTACGAG.

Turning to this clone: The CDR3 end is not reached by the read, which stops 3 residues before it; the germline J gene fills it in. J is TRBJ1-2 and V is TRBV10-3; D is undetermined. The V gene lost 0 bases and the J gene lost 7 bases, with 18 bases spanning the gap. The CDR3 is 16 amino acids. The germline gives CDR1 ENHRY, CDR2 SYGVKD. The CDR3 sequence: CAISESEGGVASGYTF. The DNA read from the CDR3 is TGTGCCATCAGTGAGTCGGAGGGCGGGGTGGCGTCTGGC.

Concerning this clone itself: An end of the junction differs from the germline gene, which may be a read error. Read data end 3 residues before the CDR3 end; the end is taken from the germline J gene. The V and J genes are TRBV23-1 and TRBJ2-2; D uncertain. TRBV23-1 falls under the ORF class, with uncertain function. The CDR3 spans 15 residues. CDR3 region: CASSQTRPKTGELFF. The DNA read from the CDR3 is TGCGCCAGCAGTCAAACGCGGCCGAAGACCGGGGAG.

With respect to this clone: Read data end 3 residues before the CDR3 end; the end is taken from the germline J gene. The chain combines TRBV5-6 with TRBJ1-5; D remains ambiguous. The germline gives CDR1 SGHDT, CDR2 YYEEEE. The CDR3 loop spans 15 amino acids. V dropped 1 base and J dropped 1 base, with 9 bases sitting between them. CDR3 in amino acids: CASSLFGESNQPQHF. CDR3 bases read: TGTGCCAGCAGCTTGTTCGGGGAGAGCAATCAGCCC. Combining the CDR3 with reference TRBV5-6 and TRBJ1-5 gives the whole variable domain DAGVTQSPTHLIKTRGQQVTLRCSPKSGHDTVSWYQQALGQGPQFIFQYYEEEERQRGNFPDRFSGHQFPNYSSELNVNALLLGDSALYLCASSLFGESNQPQHFGDGTRLSIL.

The CDR3 here is CASTNGQDPFYGYTF. The DNA read from the CDR3 is TGTGCCAGTACCAATGGACAGGATCCTTTCTATGGC. The V gene is TRBV19, the J gene TRBJ1-2, with 7 positions matching TRBD1. The CDR3 is cut off 3 residues early in the read; its end comes from the germline J gene. V was pared by 7 bases and J by 4 bases, with 12 bases of the junction left unmatched. Germline V CDR1 and CDR2: LNHDA, SQIVND (reference sequence). This CDR3 has 15 amino acids.

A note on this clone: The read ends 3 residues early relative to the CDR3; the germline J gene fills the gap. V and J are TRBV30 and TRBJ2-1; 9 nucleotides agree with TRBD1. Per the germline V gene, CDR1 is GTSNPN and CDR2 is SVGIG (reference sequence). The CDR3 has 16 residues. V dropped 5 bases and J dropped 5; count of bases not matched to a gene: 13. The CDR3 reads CAWRGVGQGRHNEQFF. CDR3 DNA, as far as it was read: TGTGCCTGGCGGGGGGTGGGACAGGGTCGGCACAATGAG.

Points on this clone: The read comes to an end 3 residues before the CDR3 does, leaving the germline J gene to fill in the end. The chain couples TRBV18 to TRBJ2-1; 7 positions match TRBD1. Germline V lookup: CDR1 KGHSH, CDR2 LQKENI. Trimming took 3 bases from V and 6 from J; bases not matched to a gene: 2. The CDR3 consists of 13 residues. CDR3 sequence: CASSPGQFNEQFF. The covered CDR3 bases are TGTGCCAGCTCACCGGGACAGTTCAATGAG.